This paragraph reports one T cell receptor (beta chain). In germline, CDR1 is MDHEN, CDR2 SYDVKM. V shed 2 bases and J shed 2 bases, with 7 bases lying between them. CDR3 length: 14 residues. This sample was taken from a study of blood T cell repertoires in COVID-19. Across about two dozen US areas, participants ranged in age from roughly 18 to 95 years. As originally analysed: For nucleated cells, counts were estimated from reference gene primer amplification. TCRdb keeps only in-frame clones here, not all; method: immunoSEQ multiplex PCR. V and J calls and clone size are as listed in that table; D and trimming were resolved from the DNA. The table has about 400,000 clones, around nine tenths seen once.

This clonotype was sampled from a woman aged 25-40 years who had recovered from COVID-19. The material sequenced was PBMCs or T cells enriched from blood (not recorded which). The J gene is TRBJ1-3, the V gene TRBV28; D not resolved. The CDR3 reads CASSLRLAGNTIYF. CDR3 coding DNA: TGTGCCAGCAGTTTACGGTTGGCTGGAAACACCATATATTTT.